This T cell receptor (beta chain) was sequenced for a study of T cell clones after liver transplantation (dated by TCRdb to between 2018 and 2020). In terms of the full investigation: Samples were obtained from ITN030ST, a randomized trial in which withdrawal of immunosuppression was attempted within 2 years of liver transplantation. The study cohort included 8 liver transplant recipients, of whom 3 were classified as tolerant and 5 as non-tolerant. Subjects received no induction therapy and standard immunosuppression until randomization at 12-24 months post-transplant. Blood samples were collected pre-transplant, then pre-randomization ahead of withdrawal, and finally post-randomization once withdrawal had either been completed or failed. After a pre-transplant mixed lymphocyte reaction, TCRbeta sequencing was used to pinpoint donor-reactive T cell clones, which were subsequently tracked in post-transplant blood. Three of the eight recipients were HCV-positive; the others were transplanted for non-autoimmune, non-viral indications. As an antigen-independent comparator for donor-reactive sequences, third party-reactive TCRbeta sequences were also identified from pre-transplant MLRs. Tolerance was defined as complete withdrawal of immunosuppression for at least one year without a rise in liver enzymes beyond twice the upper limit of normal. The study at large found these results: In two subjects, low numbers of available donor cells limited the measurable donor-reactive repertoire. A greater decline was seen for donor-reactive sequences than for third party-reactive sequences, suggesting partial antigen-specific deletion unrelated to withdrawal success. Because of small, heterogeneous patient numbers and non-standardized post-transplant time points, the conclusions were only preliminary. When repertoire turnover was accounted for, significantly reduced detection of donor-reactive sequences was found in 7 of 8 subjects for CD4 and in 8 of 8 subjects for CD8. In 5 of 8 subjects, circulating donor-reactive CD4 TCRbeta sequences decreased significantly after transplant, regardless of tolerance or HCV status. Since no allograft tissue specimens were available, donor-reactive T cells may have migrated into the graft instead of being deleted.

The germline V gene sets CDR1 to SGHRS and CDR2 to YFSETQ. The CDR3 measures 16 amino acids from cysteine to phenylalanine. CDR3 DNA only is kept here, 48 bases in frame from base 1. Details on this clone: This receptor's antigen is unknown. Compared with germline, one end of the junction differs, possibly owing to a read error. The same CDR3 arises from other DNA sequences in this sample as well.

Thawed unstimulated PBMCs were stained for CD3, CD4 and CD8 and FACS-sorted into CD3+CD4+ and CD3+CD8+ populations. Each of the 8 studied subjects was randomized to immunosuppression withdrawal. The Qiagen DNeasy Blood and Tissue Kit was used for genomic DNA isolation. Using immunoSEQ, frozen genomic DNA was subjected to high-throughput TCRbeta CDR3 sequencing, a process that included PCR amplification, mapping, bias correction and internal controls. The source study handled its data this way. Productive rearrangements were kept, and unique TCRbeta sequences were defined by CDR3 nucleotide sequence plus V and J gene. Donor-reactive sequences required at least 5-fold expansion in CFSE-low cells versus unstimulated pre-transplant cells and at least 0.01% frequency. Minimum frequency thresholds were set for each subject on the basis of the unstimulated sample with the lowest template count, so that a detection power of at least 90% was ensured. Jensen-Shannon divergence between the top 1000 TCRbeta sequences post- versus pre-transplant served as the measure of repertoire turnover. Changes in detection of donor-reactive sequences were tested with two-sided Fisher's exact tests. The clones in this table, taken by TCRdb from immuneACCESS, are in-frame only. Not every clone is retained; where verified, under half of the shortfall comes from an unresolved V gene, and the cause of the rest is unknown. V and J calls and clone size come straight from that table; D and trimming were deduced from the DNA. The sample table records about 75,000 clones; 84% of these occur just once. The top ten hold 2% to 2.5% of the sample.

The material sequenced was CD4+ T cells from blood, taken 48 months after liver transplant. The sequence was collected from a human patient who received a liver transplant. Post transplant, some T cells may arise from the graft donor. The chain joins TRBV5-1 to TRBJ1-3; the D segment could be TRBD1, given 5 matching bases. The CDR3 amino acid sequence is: CASSITGANSGNTIYF. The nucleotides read TGCGCTAGCAGCATAACAGGTGCTAACTCTGGAAACACCATATATTTT.